This T cell receptor beta chain was documented in a study of cytomegalovirus exposure and HLA in healthy donors (dated by TCRdb to 2017 to 2019). Regarding the research as a whole: A later analysis indicated that the 120 validation repertoires were generated on the platform also employed for the approximately 700 repertoires of the first cohort. The study aimed to test whether signatures of past pathogen exposure could be identified by cataloging public T cell receptors. To predict cytomegalovirus infection status, the study combined high-throughput TCR immunosequencing, statistical association of individual TCRs with disease status, and machine learning. Along with the roughly 700-subject first cohort, a separate validation cohort of over 90 different subjects was used. The full study reports these points: Across donors, most TCR sequences were observed very rarely, whereas some public TCRs were present in many individuals. In vitro tests confirmed that a few of the cytomegalovirus-associated TCR beta chains recognize cytomegalovirus antigens. The classifier was reported to diagnose cytomegalovirus status with high specificity and sensitivity in both the original cohort and the validation cohort. The authors suggested that the approach could potentially be extended to other disease states and immunological phenotypes. In the study, approximately 150 TCR beta chains were listed as associated with cytomegalovirus. A later analysis lacked HLA typing for the validation cohort, so it scored co-occurrence in that cohort across all 110 or so repertoires. In a later analysis, TCRs clustered in the first cohort were found to also tend to co-occur in the 130 or so validation repertoires, with about 93% of cluster scores above 0.

V is clipped by 4 bases and J by 7 bases, and the sequence between their germline boundaries is 16 bases long. From the cysteine through the phenylalanine, the CDR3 covers 15 amino acids. Solely the CDR3 DNA is kept, with 45 bases framed from the first base. The germline V gene encodes CDR1 MNHNS and CDR2 SASEGT. Donors formed part of the validation cohort, which comprised 120 subjects and was distinct from the first cohort of 550 to 850 subjects. Library prep was done by the immunoSEQ multiplex PCR assay. As for the authors' bioinformatics: A statistical classification framework was developed to diagnose cytomegalovirus status using the catalog of TCR beta chain sequences. In TCRdb, the immuneACCESS table is reduced to in-frame sequences with V and J assigned. These tables do not hold every clone; where another copy was compared, an unresolved V gene accounts for under half, and the others remain unexplained. V and J calls and clone size are as listed in that table; D and trimming were resolved from the DNA. The sample table records tens of thousands of clones; about 91% of these occur just once. The top ten clones comprise 2% to 2.5% of the sample.

On this clone itself: Its antigen is not yet known. There are no base qualities to consult, and no much larger clone falls within one base.

The material sequenced was PBMCs. The chain joins TRBV6-1 to TRBJ1-4, and the D gene may be TRBD1, 6 bases matching. This receptor was obtained from a woman aged 25 to 39 in good health and CMV-seronegative. The DNA sequence is given as TGTGCCAGCAGTGTCGACGGGGGGGGCGGTGAAAAACTGTTTTTT. This encodes CASSVDGGGGEKLFF.